These 26 T cell receptor beta chains came from one sample sequenced in a study of cytomegalovirus exposure and HLA in healthy donors. PCR primers comprised 60 Vbeta and 13 Jbeta primers. Profiling relied on immunoSEQ multiplex PCR, and the TCRdb table lists in-frame clones only, not all of them. The table records over 85,000 clones, under 9% of them present only once. The sequencing input was PBMCs. Receptors originate from a man aged 45-65 years in good health and CMV-seronegative.

This chain joins TRBV27 and TRBJ2-7; 7 nucleotides match TRBD1. Germline-derived CDR1 and CDR2 are MNHEY and SMNVEV (reference sequence). V dropped 5 bases and J dropped 5; count of bases not matched to a gene: 9. This CDR3 spans 14 amino acids. CDR3 protein: CASSDRQGFHEQYF. In DNA form, the CDR3 reads TGTGCCAGCAGTGATAGACAGGGCTTCCACGAGCAGTACTTC.

This clone was seen only a few times. V and J are TRBV9 and TRBJ2-5; tentatively, D is TRBD1 (6 bases). V lost 2 bases, J lost 2 bases, and 13 bases lay in between. This CDR3 has 15 residues. Looked up from germline, CDR1 is SGDLS and CDR2 is YYNGEE. Here the CDR3 reads CASSVRDNTQETQYF. In DNA, the CDR3 is TGTGCCAGCAGCGTCCGGGACAACACTCAAGAGACCCAGTACTTC.

This clone has a handful of counts. The chain combines TRBV2 with TRBJ1-2; D perhaps matches TRBD1 (5 bases). Trimming removed 3 bases at V and 4 bases at J, with 15 bases between. The germline gives CDR1 SNHLY, CDR2 FYNNEI. The CDR3 loop spans 15 amino acids. As DNA, the CDR3 is TGTGCCAGCAGTGATAGGAGGGGTATTGGCTATGGCTACACCTTC. Its protein is CASSDRRGIGYGYTF.

CDR3 protein: CASSLRFSGNTIYF. The CDR3 region has the DNA TGTGCCAGCAGTTTGAGATTCTCTGGAAACACCATATATTTT. V gene TRBV28 combines with J gene TRBJ1-3; no clear D gene. Trimming cost V 3 bases and J 0 bases, with 6 bases left between them. Germline V lookup: CDR1 MDHEN, CDR2 SYDVKM. There are 14 residues in the CDR3.

This chain joins TRBV20-1 and TRBJ1-1; D uncertain. CDR1 and CDR2 (germline): DFQATT, SNEGSKA (reference sequence). The CDR3 extends over 11 amino acids. V was trimmed by 6 bases and J by 5 bases, leaving 10 bases between them. CDR3 in DNA: TGCAGTGCGAGATCCGGGACTGAAGCTTTCTTT. It specifies CSARSGTEAFF.

This clone was seen more than once but under ten times. The chain recombines TRBV18 with TRBJ1-4; D might be TRBD1 (5 bases). Trimming removed 2 bases at V and 5 bases at J, with 6 bases between. CDR3 length: 13 residues. Germline CDR1 is KGHSH and CDR2 is LQKENI. The DNA for the CDR3 is TGTGCCAGCTCACCAGGGGCGAATGAAAAACTGTTTTTT. Translation: CASSPGANEKLFF.

This clone showed up just a few times. The chain joins TRBV5-8 to TRBJ2-7; no clear D gene. Per germline, CDR1 SGHTS and CDR2 YDEGEE. The CDR3 covers 12 residues. Deletions cut 0 bases from V and 10 bases from J, with 11 bases between. The CDR3 DNA is TGTGCCAGCAGCTTGGTCTCGCTATTACAGTACTTC. Translated: CASSLVSLLQYF.

The chain recombines TRBV30 with TRBJ2-7, with 8 bases matching TRBD1. CDR3 length: 15 amino acids. V lost 4 bases, J lost 6 bases, and 14 bases stayed unmatched. CDR1 and CDR2 from the germline V gene are GTSNPN and SVGIG (reference sequence). This chain's CDR3 is CAWTAPRGQDREQYF. In DNA form, the CDR3 reads TGTGCCTGGACTGCGCCCCGGGGACAGGACCGCGAGCAGTACTTC.

Only a few counts were recorded for this clone. This rearrangement joins TRBV5-4 to TRBJ1-1; weak D call: TRBD1 (5 bases). CDR3 length: 15 amino acids. From germline, CDR1 is SGHNT and CDR2 YYREEE (reference sequence). Trimming left V 3 bases short and J 4 bases short, with 16 bases between. DNA of the CDR3: TGTGCCAGCAGCTCCTCAATCAGGGAGGCCACTGAAGCTTTCTTT. Its protein product is CASSSSIREATEAFF.

This chain joins TRBV7-3 and TRBJ2-5; 8 nucleotides align to TRBD2. V was pared by 4 bases and J by 1 base, with 5 bases of the junction left unmatched. CDR1 SGHTA and CDR2 FQGTGA come from the germline V gene. The CDR3 has 15 amino acids. CDR3 coding DNA: TGTGCCAGCAGCTGGAACGGGGGGGTCCAAGAGACCCAGTACTTC. As protein: CASSWNGGVQETQYF.

The CDR3 DNA reads as TGTGCCAGCAGCTCCAGACAGGGTGAAAGAGTCTACGAGCAGTACTTC. It encodes CASSSRQGERVYEQYF. The rearrangement links TRBV7-8 to TRBJ2-7; 7 nucleotides align to TRBD1. The germline gives CDR1 SGHVS, CDR2 FQNEAQ. The CDR3 is 16 amino acids. V dropped 4 bases and J dropped 3; count of bases not matched to a gene: 12. Complete variable domain (other parts from reference TRBV7-8 and TRBJ2-7): GAGVSQSPRYKVAKRGQDVALRCDPISGHVSLFWYQQALGQGPEFLTYFQNEAQLDKSGLPSDRFFAERPEGSVSTLKIQRTQQEDSAVYLCASSSRQGERVYEQYFGPGTRLTVT.

CDR3 sequence: CASSEWAPDSNQPQHF. In DNA, the CDR3 is TGTGCCAGCAGTGAATGGGCACCGGATAGCAATCAGCCCCAGCATTTT. The genes are TRBV6-1 and TRBJ1-5; D gene ambiguous. Trimming removed 2 bases at V and 0 bases at J, with 11 bases between. CDR1 is MNHNS, CDR2 SASEGT, per germline. The CDR3 contains 16 residues.

Details on this clone: Other DNA sequences in this specimen translate into the identical CDR3. The chain is built from TRBV28 and TRBJ1-1; 8 positions match TRBD1. CDR3 length equals 14 residues. After removal of 5 bases from V and 0 bases from J, the junction contained 2 bases not matched to a gene. CDR1 is MDHEN and CDR2 is SYDVKM in the germline V gene. CDR3 amino acids: CASSGQGMNTEAFF. The DNA for the CDR3 is TGTGCCAGCAGTGGACAGGGCATGAACACTGAAGCTTTCTTT.

This clone has only a few counts. This chain links TRBV15 with TRBJ1-4; 7 bases line up with TRBD1. This CDR3 is 14 amino acids long. From germline, CDR1 is LNHNV and CDR2 YYDKDF (reference sequence). V lost 0 bases to trimming and J lost 8 bases; unmatched junction nucleotides: 3. CDR3 residues: CATSRDRDSEKLFF. The CDR3 coding sequence is TGTGCCACCAGCAGAGACCGGGACAGCGAAAAACTGTTTTTT.

This clone was seen only a few times. V usage is TRBV2 and J usage is TRBJ1-4, with TRBD1 matching over 8 bases. The V and J ends lost 5 bases and 3 bases, in that order; junction bases with no gene match: 5. In germline, CDR1 is SNHLY, CDR2 FYNNEI. The CDR3 extends over 15 amino acids. This chain's CDR3 is CASSTDRGPNEKLFF. The DNA of the CDR3 is TGTGCCAGCAGTACAGACAGGGGACCTAATGAAAAACTGTTTTTT.

This clone came up a few times. The rearrangement links TRBV6-1 to TRBJ1-5; no reliable D call. The CDR3 runs to 15 residues. Per germline, CDR1 MNHNS and CDR2 SASEGT. V was cut by 7 bases and J by 6 bases, with 19 bases left in between. DNA of the CDR3: TGTGCCAGCACCCTCTCACGGTCATGGAGTCAGCCCCAGCATTTT. Its translation: CASTLSRSWSQPQHF.

The rearrangement links TRBV27 to TRBJ1-2, with D tentatively TRBD1 (5 bases). This CDR3 spans 17 amino acids. V was trimmed by 2 bases and J by 2 bases, leaving 18 bases between them. Germline lookup yields CDR1 MNHEY and CDR2 SMNVEV (reference sequence). Here the CDR3 reads CASSLEGSRELNYGYTF. The DNA of the CDR3 is TGTGCCAGCAGTTTAGAGGGGTCCCGGGAGTTGAACTATGGCTACACCTTC.

This chain joins TRBV2 and TRBJ2-7, with TRBD1 identical over 10 bases. Per germline, CDR1 SNHLY and CDR2 FYNNEI. V shed 8 bases, J shed 6 bases, and the junction held 7 bases outside the gene matches. The CDR3 totals 13 residues. CDR3 protein: CASLDRGPGEQYF. CDR3 nucleotides: TGTGCCAGCTTAGACAGGGGGCCCGGCGAGCAGTACTTC.

V and J are TRBV4-2 and TRBJ2-3; 10 nucleotides align to TRBD2. Germline lookup yields CDR1 LGHNA and CDR2 YNFKEQ. This CDR3 has 15 amino acids. J was trimmed by 6 bases and V by 0 bases; bases with no gene match: 3. The CDR3 region is CASSQEASGSDTQYF. CDR3 coding DNA: TGTGCCAGCAGCCAAGAGGCTAGCGGGAGCGATACGCAGTATTTT.

This clone was picked up a small number of times. Other DNA variants within this sample encode the same CDR3. The gene calls are TRBV7-9 and TRBJ2-1; TRBD2 matches at 8 bases. The CDR3 sequence is 15 residues long. Trimming at V came to 5 bases and at J to 9 bases, leaving 12 bases not matched to a gene. CDR1 SEHNR and CDR2 FQNEAQ come from the germline V gene (reference sequence). DNA for the CDR3: TGTGCCAGCAGCCCCCCGCAGCGGGAGAGGGGTGAGCAGTTCTTC. This encodes CASSPPQRERGEQFF.

The chain employs TRBV27 and TRBJ1-5; D is ambiguous. Between the trimmed V and J ends, which lost 10 bases and 0 bases, there was a span of 16 bases. Looked up from germline, CDR1 is MNHEY and CDR2 is SMNVEV (reference sequence). The CDR3 contains 15 residues. CDR3 in DNA: TGTGCCACCAAGCCTCAGACATATAGCAATCAGCCCCAGCATTTT. Translation gives CATKPQTYSNQPQHF.

CDR3 region: CASSLAGDSLVEQFF. DNA for the CDR3: TGCGCCAGCAGCTTGGCCGGGGACTCCCTGGTTGAGCAGTTCTTC. This chain uses TRBV5-1 with TRBJ2-1; TRBD2 is a possible D gene (6 bases). The CDR3 is 15 amino acids. V lost 0 bases, J lost 9 bases, and 16 bases lay in between. Germline lookup yields CDR1 SGHRS and CDR2 YFSETQ.

The chain employs TRBV11-3 and TRBJ2-1; 13 positions agree with TRBD2. Germline CDR1 is SGHNT and CDR2 is YENEEA. The CDR3 runs to 14 residues. Trimming took 3 bases from V and 8 from J; bases not matched to a gene: 1. This chain's CDR3 is CASSFGLAGDEQFF. CDR3 nucleotide sequence: TGTGCCAGCAGCTTCGGACTAGCGGGGGATGAGCAGTTCTTC.

This clone turned up a few times. V usage is TRBV5-6 and J usage is TRBJ1-1; 8 bases match TRBD1. Germline-derived CDR1 and CDR2 are SGHDT and YYEEEE. There are 16 residues in the CDR3. V shed 0 bases, J shed 10 bases, and the junction held 14 bases outside the gene matches. Here the CDR3 DNA reads TGTGCCAGCAGCTTGGCGGGGACAGGATCGGGTGTTGGAGCTTTCTTT. It codes for CASSLAGTGSGVGAFF.

This chain links TRBV29-1 with TRBJ2-7, with 9 bases identical to TRBD1. The ends lost 7 bases at V and 0 bases at J; junction bases unmatched: 1. This CDR3 region has 12 residues. The germline CDR1 and CDR2 sequences are SQVTM and ANQGSEA. The CDR3, as DNA: TGCAGCGCGACAGGGGGCTCCTACGAGCAGTACTTC. Its protein is CSATGGSYEQYF.

The chain links TRBV30 to TRBJ2-5; no firm D call. Germline CDR1 and CDR2: GTSNPN and SVGIG (reference sequence). V dropped 7 bases and J dropped 5 bases, with 11 bases sitting between them. CDR3 length equals 11 residues. The CDR3 DNA follows: TGTGCCTCAGACTCGTGGGAGACCCAGTACTTC. It translates to CASDSWETQYF.